The entry that follows covers one T cell receptor beta chain sequence. Its matching antigen is unknown. The PCR used 60 Vbeta and 13 Jbeta primers. In the source study's methods: Among the unique TCR beta chains that a later analysis counted, roughly 80 million in all, about 12 million were shared. Sequencing used immunoSEQ multiplex PCR; TCRdb keeps in-frame clones, though not all of them. The D gene and trimming were derived from the DNA, and the V and J assignments and clone size from that table. The sample lists more than 85,000 clones, 60% to 80% occurring once. This sample stems from a study of cytomegalovirus exposure and HLA in healthy donors. Study outcomes and limitations: V- and J-gene trimming of TCR beta was linked (in a later analysis) to a missense DCLRE1C variant. There were a few CMV-associated chains whose specificity for CMV antigens was confirmed in vitro. Based on reports, TCR beta sequences accurately predicted HLA-A and HLA-B alleles for most subjects.

Sequencing was performed on PBMCs. The origin of this receptor is a woman aged 25-40 years in good health and CMV-seronegative.

CDR3 sequence reads: CASSERRDSYEQYF. Here the CDR3 DNA reads TGTGCCAGCAGTGAACGCAGGGACTCCTACGAGCAGTACTTC. V is TRBV6-1 and J is TRBJ2-7, with D perhaps TRBD1 (5 bases). V lost 2 bases, J lost 0 bases, and 8 bases lay in between. Germline V gives CDR1 MNHNS, CDR2 SASEGT. CDR3 size: 14 residues.